The 4 T cell receptor beta chains given below trace back to one sample, sequenced in a study of beta chain features in type 1 diabetes. All of the isolated RNA was reverse transcribed, so expressed TCRB transcripts were sequenced. Some clones are missing from TCRdb's copy, which holds only in-frame ones; the method was immunoSEQ multiplex PCR. This table has fewer than 350,000 clones, 8% appearing once. The sequenced sample consisted of central memory CD4+ T cells from blood. The source is a woman between 18 and 30 years old in good health.

This clone was seen more than once but under ten times. This chain links TRBV7-2 with TRBJ2-3, with D unclear. The CDR3 has 14 amino acids. Germline V lookup: CDR1 SGHTA, CDR2 FQGNSA. Trimming stripped 2 bases from V and 5 bases from J, with 11 bases between. The CDR3 DNA is TGTGCCAGCAGCTTAAGGCCGGTCAGAGATACGCAGTATTTT. It yields the protein CASSLRPVRDTQYF.

The chain combines TRBV7-8 with TRBJ2-7; D perhaps matches TRBD1 (5 bases). Trimming stripped 0 bases from V and 2 bases from J, with 8 bases between. Germline V lookup: CDR1 SGHVS, CDR2 FQNEAQ. The CDR3 runs 14 residues. CDR3 amino acids: CASSLARTPYEQYV. The CDR3 nucleotides are TGTGCCAGCAGCTTAGCTCGGACACCCTACGAGCAGTACGTC.

Only a few counts were recorded for this clone. The chain has TRBV10-3 and TRBJ1-1, with 8 bases lining up with TRBD1. This CDR3 contains 12 residues. Germline assignment: CDR1 ENHRY and CDR2 SYGVKD. The V and J ends lost 10 bases and 9 bases, in that order; junction bases with no gene match: 10. CDR3 region: CASRHRGWQAFF. The CDR3 nucleotides are TGTGCCAGCAGGCACAGGGGGTGGCAAGCTTTCTTT.

This clone was counted only a few times. The V and J genes are TRBV27 and TRBJ1-5; 7 bases fit TRBD1. CDR3 length equals 13 residues. V lost 4 bases, J lost 9 bases, and 6 bases stayed unmatched. Germline CDR1 MNHEY, CDR2 SMNVEV (reference sequence). The CDR3 nucleotides read TGTGCCAGCAGTTATGACAGGGAGCGGCCCCAGCATTTT. Amino acids: CASSYDRERPQHF.